Listed below are T cell receptor beta chains from one sample, sequenced in a study of tumor-infiltrating lymphocytes in primary liver carcinoma. TCRdb passed the multiplex PCR reads through MiXCR, listing each CDR3 protein once. Here the sample spans 95,000 to 100,000 distinct CDR3 sequences, about 67% being singletons. Sequencing was done on a sample of liver tumor tissue from sampling region 2. The receptor source for this set is a woman in her fifties or sixties with primary liver carcinoma and hepatitis B virus infection. CDR3s include the opening cysteine and the closing phenylalanine or tryptophan. The D gene is left open where the match is weak. Clone size is given for some rows only: seen once, a few or many times, or a class if the clone is expanded.

d_gene,v_gene,j_gene,abundance,CDR3aa,CDR3nt
NA,TRBV11-3,TRBJ2-7,NA,CASSLSGREQYF,TGTGCCAGCAGCTTAAGCGGGCGGGAGCAGTACTTC
NA,TRBV21-1,TRBJ2-5,NA,CARCRYQETQYF,TGTGCCAGATGCAGGTACCAAGAGACCCAGTACTTC
NA,TRBV28,TRBJ2-5,NA,CASTLSGQETQYF,TGTGCCAGCACTTTATCGGGCCAAGAGACCCAGTACTTC
NA,TRBV5-1,TRBJ2-1,NA,CASSLTSSYNEQFF,TGCGCCAGCAGCTTGACTAGCTCCTACAATGAGCAGTTCTTC
TRBD1,TRBV28,TRBJ1-4,NA,CTSSSRGGFEKLFF,TGTACCAGCAGTTCTCGAGGGGGCTTTGAAAAACTGTTTTTT
NA,TRBV19,TRBJ1-2,NA,CASSQTSPRYGYTF,TGTGCCAGTAGTCAAACATCGCCAAGATATGGCTACACCTTC
NA,TRBV5-1,TRBJ1-3,many,CASSAGTEGNTIYF,TGCGCCAGCAGCGCCGGGACGGAAGGAAACACCATATATTTT
TRBD2,TRBV13,TRBJ2-7,many,CASRKREGRRYEQYF,TGTGCCAGCAGGAAGCGGGAGGGGCGTAGATACGAGCAGTACTTC
TRBD2,TRBV24-1,TRBJ2-1,NA,CATSDSGRGGGEQFF,TGTGCCACCAGTGATTCTGGGCGGGGGGGCGGTGAGCAGTTCTTC
TRBD2,TRBV28,TRBJ2-1,NA,CASSDFELRWLADNEQFF,TGTGCCAGCAGTGACTTTGAACTTCGCTGGCTAGCGGACAATGAGCAGTTCTTC
NA,TRBV7-3,TRBJ2-3,NA,CASSSDQWADTQYF,TGTGCCAGCAGCTCGGATCAGTGGGCAGATACGCAGTATTTT
TRBD1,TRBV12-3/TRBV12-4,TRBJ1-6,many,CASSFGQGVSPLHF,TGTGCCAGCAGTTTTGGGCAGGGGGTTTCACCCCTCCACTTT
NA,TRBV12-3/TRBV12-4,TRBJ2-7,NA,CANSPGHGTYEQYF,TGTGCCAACAGTCCCGGACATGGTACCTACGAGCAGTACTTC
NA,TRBV11-2,TRBJ2-1,NA,CASSLQRSSYNGQFF,TGTGCCAGTAGCCTGCAGCGTAGCTCCTACAATGGGCAGTTCTTC
NA,TRBV6-5,TRBJ1-1,NA,CASRQDKQNTEAFF,TGTGCCAGCAGACAGGACAAGCAGAACACTGAAGCTTTCTTT
NA,TRBV29-1,TRBJ2-5,NA,CSVAVAEVIETQYF,TGCAGCGTTGCGGTAGCGGAGGTCATAGAGACCCAGTACTTC
TRBD2,TRBV6-5,TRBJ2-3,NA,CASSCTSGMTNTQYF,TGTGCCAGCAGCTGCACTAGCGGTATGACAAATACGCAGTATTTT
TRBD2,TRBV28,TRBJ2-1,NA,CASSLWSGGRNSNEQFF,TGTGCCAGCAGTTTGTGGTCGGGAGGACGTAATTCCAATGAGCAGTTCTTC
TRBD1,TRBV19,TRBJ1-2,NA,CASSQSSGQGASGYTF,TGTGCCAGTAGTCAGAGCAGCGGACAGGGGGCGAGCGGCTACACCTTC
NA,TRBV7-8,TRBJ2-7,many,CASSPRGSPYEQYF,TGTGCCAGCAGCCCTCGCGGCAGTCCCTACGAGCAGTACTTC
NA,TRBV6-2/TRBV6-3,TRBJ1-2,NA,CASSHLYYDYTF,TGTGCCAGCAGCCACCTTTACTATGACTACACCTTC
NA,TRBV14,TRBJ2-1,many,CASSQGTSSYNEQFF,TGTGCCAGCAGCCAAGGAACCAGCTCCTACAATGAGCAGTTCTTC
NA,TRBV7-9,TRBJ1-5,NA,CASSPAGVGNQPQHF,TGTGCCAGCAGCCCCGCGGGGGTAGGTAATCAGCCCCAGCATTTT
NA,TRBV7-9,TRBJ2-6,many,CASSLAGGTNVLTF,TGTGCCAGCAGCTTAGCTGGCGGGACCAACGTCCTGACTTTC
NA,TRBV28,TRBJ1-5,NA,CASSSPAGGVYTQHF,TGTGCCAGCAGCTCCCCAGCGGGAGGTGTGTATACGCAGCATTTT
NA,TRBV5-1,TRBJ2-3,NA,CASSLAYLWDSTLDTQYF,TGCGCCAGCAGCTTGGCGTATTTGTGGGACTCGACCCTAGATACGCAGTATTTT
NA,TRBV28,TRBJ2-3,NA,CASSLRTEWTDTQYF,TGTGCCAGCAGCTTACGGACAGAGTGGACAGATACACAGTATTTT
NA,TRBV11-2,TRBJ1-3,NA,CASSLGERGYTIYF,TGTGCCAGCAGCCTCGGGGAGCGAGGATACACCATATATTTT
NA,TRBV10-3,TRBJ2-3,NA,CAISESRLQAERDLQYF,TGTGCCATCAGTGAGTCCCGCTTGCAAGCGGAACGAGATTTGCAGTATTTT
NA,TRBV18,TRBJ2-1,NA,CASSPPSGSRNEQFF,TGTGCCAGCTCACCCCCGTCGGGGTCGAGGAATGAGCAGTTCTTC
NA,TRBV11-2,TRBJ2-7,medium-sized,CASSLDRRGNEQYF,TGTGCCAGCAGCTTAGATCGAAGGGGTAACGAGCAGTACTTC
NA,TRBV19,TRBJ2-2,NA,CASTAVYPSGELFF,TGTGCCAGTACCGCCGTCTATCCTAGCGGGGAGCTGTTTTTT
NA,TRBV29-1,TRBJ2-1,NA,CSVEGTLAPEYNEHFF,TGCAGCGTTGAGGGAACACTAGCTCCCGAGTATAATGAGCATTTTTTC
NA,TRBV6-5,TRBJ1-1,NA,CANSYNFQVNIEVFF,TGTGCCAACAGTTACAATTTCCAGGTGAACATTGAAGTTTTCTTT
TRBD1,TRBV6-6,TRBJ2-7,NA,CASSYGQGTYVQYF,TGTGCCAGTAGTTACGGACAGGGAACCTACGTGCAGTACTTC
NA,TRBV6-5,TRBJ1-6,many,CASSYSWGKANSPLHF,TGTGCCAGCAGTTACTCGTGGGGAAAGGCTAATTCACCCCTCCACTTT